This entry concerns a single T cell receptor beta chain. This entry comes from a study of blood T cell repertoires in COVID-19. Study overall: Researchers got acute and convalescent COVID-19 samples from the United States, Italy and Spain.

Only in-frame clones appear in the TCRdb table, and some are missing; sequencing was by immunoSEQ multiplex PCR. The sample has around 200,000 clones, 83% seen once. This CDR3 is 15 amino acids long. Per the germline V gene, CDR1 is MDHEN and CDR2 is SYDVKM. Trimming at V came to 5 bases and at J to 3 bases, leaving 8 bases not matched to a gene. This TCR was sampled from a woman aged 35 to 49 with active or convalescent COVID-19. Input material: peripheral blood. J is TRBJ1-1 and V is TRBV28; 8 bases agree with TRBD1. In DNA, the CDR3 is TGTGCCAGCAGTCTCGGGACAGGCAGATACACTGAAGCTTTCTTT. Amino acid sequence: CASSLGTGRYTEAFF.